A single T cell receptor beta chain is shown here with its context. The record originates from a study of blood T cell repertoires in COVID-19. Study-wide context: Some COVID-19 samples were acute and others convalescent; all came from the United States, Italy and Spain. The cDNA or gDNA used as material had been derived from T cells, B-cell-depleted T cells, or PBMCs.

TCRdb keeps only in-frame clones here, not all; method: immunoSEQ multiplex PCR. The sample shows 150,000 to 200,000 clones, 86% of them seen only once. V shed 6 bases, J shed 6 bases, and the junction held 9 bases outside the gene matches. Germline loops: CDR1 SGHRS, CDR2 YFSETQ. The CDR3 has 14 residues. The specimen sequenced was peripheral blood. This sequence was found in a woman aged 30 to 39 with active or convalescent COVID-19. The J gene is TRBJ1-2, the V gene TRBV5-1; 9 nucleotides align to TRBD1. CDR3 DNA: TGCGCCAGCACCGGGACAGGGTTTAAGGATGGCTACACCTTC. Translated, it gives CASTGTGFKDGYTF.